The source of this T cell receptor beta chain is a study of blood T cell repertoires in COVID-19. Overall study: From the United States, Italy and Spain came samples of acute and convalescent COVID-19. From T cells, B-cell-depleted T cells, or PBMCs came the material, which was cDNA or gDNA.

The germline gives CDR1 MDHEN, CDR2 SYDVKM. The V and J ends lost 5 bases and 2 bases respectively, with 12 bases between them. This CDR3 has 15 amino acids. This clone has a handful of counts. Methods used by the authors: Amplification with reference gene primers provided the estimates of nucleated cell counts. Method: immunoSEQ multiplex PCR; TCRdb's copy keeps in-frame clones and lacks some. That table supplies the V and J calls and clone size; D and trimming were determined from the DNA. The sample includes 200,000 to 250,000 clones, around 84% of them seen just once. This TCR was recovered from a woman of 80 years or more with active or convalescent COVID-19. The V gene is TRBV28, the J gene TRBJ1-4; D is unresolved. Sequencing was performed on peripheral blood. CDR3 protein: CASSEPRRTNEKLFF. CDR3 bases: TGTGCCAGCAGTGAACCAAGGAGGACTAATGAAAAACTGTTTTTT. The whole variable domain, filled in from reference TRBV28 and TRBJ1-4, reads DVKVTQSSRYLVKRTGEKVFLECVQDMDHENMFWYRQDPGLGLRLIYFSYDVKMKEKGDIPEGYSVSREKKERFSLILESASTNQTSMYLCASSEPRRTNEKLFFGSGTQLSVL.